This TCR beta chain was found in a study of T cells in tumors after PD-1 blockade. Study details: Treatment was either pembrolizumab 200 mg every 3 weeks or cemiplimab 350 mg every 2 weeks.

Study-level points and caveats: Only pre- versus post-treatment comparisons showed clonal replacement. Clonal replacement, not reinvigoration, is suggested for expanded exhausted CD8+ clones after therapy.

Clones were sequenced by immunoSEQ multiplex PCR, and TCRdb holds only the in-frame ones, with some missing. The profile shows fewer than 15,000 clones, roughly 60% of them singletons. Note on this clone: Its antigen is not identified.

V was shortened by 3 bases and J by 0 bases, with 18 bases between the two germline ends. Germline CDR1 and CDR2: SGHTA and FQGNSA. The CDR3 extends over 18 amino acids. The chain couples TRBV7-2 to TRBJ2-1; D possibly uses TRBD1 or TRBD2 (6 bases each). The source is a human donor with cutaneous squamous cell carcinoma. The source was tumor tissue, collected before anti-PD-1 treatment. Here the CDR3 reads CASSFRAGGPLSYNEQFF. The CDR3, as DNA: TGTGCCAGCAGCTTTAGGGCCGGGGGCCCCCTCTCCTACAATGAGCAGTTCTTC.